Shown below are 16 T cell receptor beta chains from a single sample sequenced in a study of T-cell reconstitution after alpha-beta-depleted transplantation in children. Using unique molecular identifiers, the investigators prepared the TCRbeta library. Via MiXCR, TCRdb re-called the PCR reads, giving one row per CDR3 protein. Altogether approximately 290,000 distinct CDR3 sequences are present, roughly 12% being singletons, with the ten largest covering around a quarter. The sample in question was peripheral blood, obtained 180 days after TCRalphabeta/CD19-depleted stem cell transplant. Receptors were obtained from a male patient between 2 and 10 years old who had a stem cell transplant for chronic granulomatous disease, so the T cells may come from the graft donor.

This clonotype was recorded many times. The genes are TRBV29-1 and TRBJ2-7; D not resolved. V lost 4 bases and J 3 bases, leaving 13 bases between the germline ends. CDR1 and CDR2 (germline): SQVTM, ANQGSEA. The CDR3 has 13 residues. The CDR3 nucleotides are TGCAGCGTTGCAAAGGACGTGTTCTACGAGCAGTACTTC. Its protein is CSVAKDVFYEQYF.

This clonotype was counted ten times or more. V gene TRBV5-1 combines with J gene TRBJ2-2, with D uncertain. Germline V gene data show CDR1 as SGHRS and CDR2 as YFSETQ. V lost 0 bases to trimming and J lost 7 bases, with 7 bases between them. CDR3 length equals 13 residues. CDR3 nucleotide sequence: TGCGCCAGCAGCTTGGAGGGAAACGGGGAGCTGTTTTTT. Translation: CASSLEGNGELFF.

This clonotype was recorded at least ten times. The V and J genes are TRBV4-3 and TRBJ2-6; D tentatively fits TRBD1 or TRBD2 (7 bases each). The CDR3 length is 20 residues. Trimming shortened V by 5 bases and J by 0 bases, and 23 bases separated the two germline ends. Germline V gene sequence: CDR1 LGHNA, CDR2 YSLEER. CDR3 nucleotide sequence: TGCGCCAGCAGCGCACACGGGGGGACACAGGGGAGCTCTGGGGCCAACGTCCTGACTTTC. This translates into CASSAHGGTQGSSGANVLTF.

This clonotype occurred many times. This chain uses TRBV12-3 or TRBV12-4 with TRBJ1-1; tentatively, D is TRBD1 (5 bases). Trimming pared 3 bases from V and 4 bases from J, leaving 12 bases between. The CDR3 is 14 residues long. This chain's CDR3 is CASSFNGGSTEAFF. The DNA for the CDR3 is TGTGCCAGCAGTTTTAACGGGGGTTCCACTGAAGCTTTCTTT.

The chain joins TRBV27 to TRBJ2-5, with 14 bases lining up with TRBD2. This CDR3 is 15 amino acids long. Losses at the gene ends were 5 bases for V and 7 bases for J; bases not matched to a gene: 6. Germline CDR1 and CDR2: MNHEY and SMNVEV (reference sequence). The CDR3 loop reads CASSPGLAGVGTQYF. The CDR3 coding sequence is TGTGCCAGCAGTCCGGGACTAGCGGGGGTTGGGACCCAGTACTTC.

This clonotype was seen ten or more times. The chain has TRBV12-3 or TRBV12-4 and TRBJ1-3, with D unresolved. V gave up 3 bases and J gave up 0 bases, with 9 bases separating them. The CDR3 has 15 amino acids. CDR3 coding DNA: TGTGCCAGCAGTTTGACGGCAAGCTCTGGAAACACCATATATTTT. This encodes CASSLTASSGNTIYF.

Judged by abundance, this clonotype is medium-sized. CDR3 sequence: CSVVFPGFDYGYTF. The CDR3 bases are TGCAGCGTTGTGTTTCCGGGCTTCGACTATGGCTACACCTTC. V usage is TRBV29-1 and J usage is TRBJ1-2; D is unresolved. The germline gives CDR1 SQVTM, CDR2 ANQGSEA. The CDR3 totals 14 residues. V lost 4 bases and J lost 3, with 15 bases in between.

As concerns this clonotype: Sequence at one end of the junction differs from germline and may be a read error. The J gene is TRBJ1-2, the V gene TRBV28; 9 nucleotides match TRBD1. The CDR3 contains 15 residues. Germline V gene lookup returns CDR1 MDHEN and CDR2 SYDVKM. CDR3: CAGSKPSGQGYGYTF. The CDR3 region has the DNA TGTGCCGGCAGTAAACCCTCGGGACAGGGCTATGGCTACACCTTC.

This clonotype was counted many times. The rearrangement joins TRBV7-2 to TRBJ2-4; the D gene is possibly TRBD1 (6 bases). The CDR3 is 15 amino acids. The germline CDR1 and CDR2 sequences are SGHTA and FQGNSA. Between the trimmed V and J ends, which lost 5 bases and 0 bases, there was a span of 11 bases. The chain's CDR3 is CASSLNRVAKNIQYF. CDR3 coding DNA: TGTGCCAGCAGCCTAAACAGGGTAGCCAAAAACATTCAGTACTTC. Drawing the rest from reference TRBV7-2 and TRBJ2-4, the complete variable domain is GAGVSQSPSNKVTEKGKDVELRCDPISGHTALYWYRQSLGQGLEFLIYFQGNSAPDKSGLPSDRFSAERTGGSVSTLTIQRTQQEDSAVYLCASSLNRVAKNIQYFGAGTRLSVL.

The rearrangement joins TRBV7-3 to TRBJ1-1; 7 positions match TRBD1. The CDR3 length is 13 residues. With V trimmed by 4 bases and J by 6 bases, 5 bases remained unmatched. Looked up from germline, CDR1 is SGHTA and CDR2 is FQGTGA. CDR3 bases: TGTGCCAGCAGCTCCCGGACAGGTTCTGAAGCTTTCTTT. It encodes CASSSRTGSEAFF.

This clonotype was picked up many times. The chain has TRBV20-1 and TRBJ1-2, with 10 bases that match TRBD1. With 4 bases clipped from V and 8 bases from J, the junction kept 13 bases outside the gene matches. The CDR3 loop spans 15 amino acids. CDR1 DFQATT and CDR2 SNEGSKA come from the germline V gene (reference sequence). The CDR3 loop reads CSATTPGQGRGGYTF. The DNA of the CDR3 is TGCAGTGCTACCACACCGGGACAGGGGCGTGGGGGCTACACCTTC.

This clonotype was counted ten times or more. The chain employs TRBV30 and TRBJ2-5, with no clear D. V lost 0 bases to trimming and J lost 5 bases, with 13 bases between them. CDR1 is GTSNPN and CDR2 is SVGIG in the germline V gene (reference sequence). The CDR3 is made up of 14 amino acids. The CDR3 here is CAWSVRSGRETQYF. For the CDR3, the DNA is TGTGCCTGGAGTGTACGCAGTGGTAGGGAGACCCAGTACTTC.

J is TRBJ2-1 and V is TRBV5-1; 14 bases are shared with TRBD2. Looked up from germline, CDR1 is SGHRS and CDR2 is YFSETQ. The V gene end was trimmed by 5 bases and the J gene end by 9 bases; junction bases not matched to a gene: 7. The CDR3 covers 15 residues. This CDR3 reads CASRVTSGGDGEQFF. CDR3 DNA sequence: TGCGCCAGCAGGGTGACTAGCGGGGGGGACGGTGAGCAGTTCTTC.

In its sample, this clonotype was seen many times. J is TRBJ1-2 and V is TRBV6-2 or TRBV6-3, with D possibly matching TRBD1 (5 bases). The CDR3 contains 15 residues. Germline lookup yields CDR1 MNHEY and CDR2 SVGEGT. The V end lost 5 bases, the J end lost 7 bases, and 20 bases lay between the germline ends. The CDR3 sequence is CASSPTGTSFGGYTF. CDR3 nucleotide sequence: TGTGCCAGCAGTCCCACCGGGACCTCTTTTGGTGGCTACACCTTC.

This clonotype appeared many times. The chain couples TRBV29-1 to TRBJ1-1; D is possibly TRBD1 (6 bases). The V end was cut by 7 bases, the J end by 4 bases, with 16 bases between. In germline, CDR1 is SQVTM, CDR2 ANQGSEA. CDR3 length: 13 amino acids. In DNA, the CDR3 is TGCAGCGCCAGGGGAGGGGGGATCACTGAAGCTTTCTTT. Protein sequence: CSARGGGITEAFF.

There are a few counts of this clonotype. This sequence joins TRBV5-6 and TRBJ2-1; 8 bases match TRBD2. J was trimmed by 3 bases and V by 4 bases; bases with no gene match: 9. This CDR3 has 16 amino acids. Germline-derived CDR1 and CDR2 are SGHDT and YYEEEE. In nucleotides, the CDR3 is TGTGCCAGCAGCACGGGGGGGGGCGGCCGCTACAATGAGCAGTTCTTC. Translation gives CASSTGGGGRYNEQFF.